A selection of T cell receptor beta chains follows, all from one sample in a study of Ad26.COV2.S vaccination and SARS-CoV-2 variants. TCRdb's table, derived via immunoSEQ multiplex PCR, lists solely in-frame clones and lacks some. There are just under 250,000 clones in the sample; 85% to 90% occur only once, and around a tenth lies in the top ten. Sequenced material: peripheral blood, taken in a trial of Ad26.COV2.S vaccine versus placebo. These receptors were obtained from a person between 18 and 65 years old who received the Ad26.COV2.S COVID-19 vaccine or a placebo. CDR3s leave out the opening cysteine and the closing phenylalanine or tryptophan. Clone size is shown for a subset of rows, as once, few, many or a class of expanded clone.

cdr3_aa | j_call | clone_size | v_call
ASSEAVWAGTEAF | TRBJ1-1 | once | TRBV6-1
ASTAWRGPGELF | TRBJ2-2 | few | TRBV19
SEDRGVGTEAF | TRBJ1-1 | NA | TRBV29-1
ASSLLMQGSHEQY | TRBJ2-7 | NA | TRBV28
ASSFAAQGNYGYT | TRBJ1-2 | NA | TRBV7-2
ASLTLGAHTEAF | TRBJ1-1 | NA | TRBV6-5
ASHPGSYEQY | TRBJ2-7 | NA | TRBV7-2
ASSNRTSGSSYEQY | TRBJ2-7 | NA | TRBV5-1
ASGTGNTEAF | TRBJ1-1 | NA | TRBV2
ASSLGPNTEAF | TRBJ1-1 | NA | TRBV6-5
ASSVATGELF | TRBJ2-2 | NA | TRBV9
AISPGAVRPGELF | TRBJ2-2 | NA | TRBV10-3
ASRDRANTGELF | TRBJ2-2 | NA | TRBV19
ASRPKGETQY | TRBJ2-5 | NA | TRBV28
ASSLAPASPKQY | TRBJ2-7 | NA | TRBV5-1
ASSSPRAGGTDTQY | TRBJ2-3 | NA | TRBV6-5
ASSLVASTGELF | TRBJ2-2 | NA | TRBV7-9
ASSSGTASGYT | TRBJ1-2 | NA | TRBV6-5
ASSQGRGAFDSNYGYT | TRBJ1-2 | NA | TRBV3-1/TRBV3-2
AWNPSRVRGEGLAKQY | TRBJ2-7 | once | TRBV30
ASTPGIYSYEQY | TRBJ2-7 | once | TRBV19
ASSPGQGDSKNIQY | TRBJ2-4 | NA | TRBV6-6
ASSFDRGRGNEQF | TRBJ2-1 | NA | TRBV5-1
AISSTGTGVADTQY | TRBJ2-3 | NA | TRBV10-3
ASSLDGGVTKDEQY | TRBJ2-7 | NA | TRBV5-1